The clone carrying this T cell receptor (beta chain) came up a few times. The antigen is not known. V was cut by 8 bases and J by 5 bases, with 6 bases left in between. CDR1 is MRHNA, CDR2 SNTAGT, per germline. This CDR3 contains 10 residues. The sample originates from a study of OX40 agonist ivuxolimab in advanced cancers. General observations from the study: Within 6 weeks, CD4+ and CD8+ blood T cells expanded clonally at 0.1 to 3.0 mg/kg.

Method: immunoSEQ multiplex PCR; TCRdb's copy keeps in-frame clones and lacks some. The table lists about 38,000 clones, about 80% of them singletons. The rearrangement links TRBV6-4 to TRBJ1-1; no firm D call. The sequencing used CD4+ or CD8+ T cells sorted from blood, collected in a trial of the OX40 agonist ivuxolimab. The clonotype originates from an adult with an advanced solid tumor such as melanoma, head and neck, liver or kidney cancer. The CDR3 reads CASLDTEAFF. The DNA for the CDR3 is TGTGCCAGCCTCGATACTGAAGCTTTCTTT.